This T cell receptor (beta chain) was captured in a study of blood T cell repertoires in COVID-19. Study overall: Sites across the United States, Italy and Spain contributed samples from acute and convalescent COVID-19. Nucleic acid was either cDNA or gDNA, and it came from T cells, B-cell-depleted T cells, or PBMCs.

As processed by the authors: Counts of nucleated cells, estimated from reference gene primer amplification, were obtained. This table comes from immunoSEQ multiplex PCR, and its TCRdb copy is limited to in-frame clones, with some not included. Clonal size and the V and J genes are those of that table, whereas D and trimming came from the DNA. The sample carries 150,000 to 200,000 clones, under 85% recorded once. CDR1 SGHTA and CDR2 FQGNSA come from the germline V gene. CDR3 length: 17 residues. The V and J ends lost 0 bases and 0 bases respectively, with 14 bases between them. The V and J genes are TRBV7-2 and TRBJ1-1, with D hard to call. The clonotype originates from a man between 65 and 80 years old with acute or convalescent COVID-19. The source material was peripheral blood. The chain's CDR3 is CASSLAGLVFLNTEAFF. The CDR3 DNA reads TGTGCCAGCAGCTTAGCGGGCTTAGTTTTTCTGAACACTGAAGCTTTCTTT.